This T cell receptor (beta chain) was recovered during a study of cytomegalovirus exposure and HLA in healthy donors. The study sampled nominally healthy donors, though unrecorded immune exposures were likely. The PCR used 60 Vbeta and 13 Jbeta primers. Data came from immunoSEQ multiplex PCR; TCRdb stores just in-frame clones and leaves some out. The sample contains roughly 140,000 clones, about 72% of which appear only once. This receptor was taken from a man aged 60 to 75 in good health and CMV-seronegative. Sequences were obtained from PBMCs.

The CDR3, as DNA: TGTGCCAGTACGGCGACTAGCGGGAGAGGAAATGAGCAGTTCTTC. It is translated as CASTATSGRGNEQFF. The chain recombines TRBV19 with TRBJ2-1; 12 nucleotides line up with TRBD2. V gave up 7 bases and J gave up 7 bases; unmatched junction bases: 8. This CDR3 contains 15 residues. Germline V gene data show CDR1 as LNHDA and CDR2 as SQIVND (reference sequence).